This T cell receptor beta chain was sequenced for a study of T cells after yellow fever vaccination. Study-wide context: Fractions containing few cells were prepared with SMART-Seq v4 Ultra Low Input.

TCRdb independently ran MiXCR on the 5' RACE reads; one entry per CDR3 protein. The data hold 300,000 to 350,000 distinct CDR3 sequences, with approximately 4% observed a single time. CDR3 length: 15 amino acids. Trimming cost V 2 bases and J 8 bases, with 18 bases left between them. Germline V gene sequence: CDR1 SGHDN, CDR2 FVKESK. The TCR sequence derives from a man in his late teens or twenties who received the YFV17D yellow fever vaccine. This chain uses TRBV14 with TRBJ1-2; TRBD1 is a possible D gene (5 bases). The material was PBMCs, obtained 15 days after the yellow fever booster vaccination. The CDR3 here is CASSQRPRGVGGYTF. CDR3 coding DNA: TGTGCCAGCAGCCAACGCCCTCGGGGGGTGGGCGGCTACACCTTC.